The 22 T cell receptor beta chains given below trace back to one sample, sequenced in a study of regulatory T cells in long-lasting Graves disease. To make TCR beta libraries, researchers used iRepertoire HTBI primers and Arm-PCR of CDR3 regions. MiXCR, run by TCRdb on the multiplex PCR reads, gives a single entry per CDR3 protein. Here the sample spans around 320,000 distinct CDR3 sequences, 15% to 20% being singletons. Regarding time point: newly diagnosed GD, antithyroid drugs for less than 3 months. PBMCs were the source of the RNA used for TCR sequencing. The same data also went into a second study, on T cells in Graves' hyperthyroidism and ophthalmopathy.

Specimen: peripheral blood mononuclear cells (PBMCs), collected at new diagnosis, from a patient treated with antithyroid drugs. Receptor source: a man in his forties with Graves disease.

This clonotype was detected only a few times. This rearrangement joins TRBV6-1 to TRBJ2-4; 10 nucleotides line up with TRBD1. CDR3 size: 15 residues. Germline V gives CDR1 MNHNS, CDR2 SASEGT. V was clipped by 6 bases and J by 9 bases; unmatched bases: 11. The CDR3 DNA is TGTGCCAGCAGCGAGACAGGGGGCGATTTAACCATTCAGTACTTC. Translating gives CASSETGGDLTIQYF.

This clonotype was detected many times. V is TRBV28 and J is TRBJ2-1, with TRBD2 matching 14 bases. Germline V gene sequence: CDR1 MDHEN, CDR2 SYDVKM. This CDR3 is 17 amino acids long. V lost 6 bases, J lost 0 bases, and 4 bases stayed unmatched. The CDR3, as DNA: TGTGCCAGCAGGACTAGCGGGGGGGAACTCTCCTACAATGAGCAGTTCTTC. As protein: CASRTSGGELSYNEQFF.

This clonotype has just a few counts. This is likely a read error, given that the CDR3 carries no conserved phenylalanine or tryptophan at its end. V gene TRBV7-2 combines with J gene TRBJ2-5, with D unresolved. Germline CDR1 is SGHTA and CDR2 is FQGNSA. V dropped 5 bases and J dropped 3 bases, with 13 bases sitting between them. CDR3 size: 14 residues. DNA of the CDR3: TGTGCCAGCAGCCCCCATGCGGACGAAGAGACCCAGTACCTC. It translates to CASSPHADEETQYL.

This clonotype was observed a handful of times. The chain has TRBV20-1 and TRBJ1-1; the match to TRBD1 covers 10 bases. CDR1 DFQATT and CDR2 SNEGSKA come from the germline V gene (reference sequence). CDR3 length equals 13 residues. V shed 6 bases and J 6 bases; nucleotides not matched to a gene: 7. The CDR3, as DNA: TGCAGTGCCCTTGGACAGGGGGGCGCTGAAGCTTTCTTT. Translating it yields CSALGQGGAEAFF.

This clonotype was counted only a few times. The chain recombines TRBV6-1 with TRBJ1-2; D gene unclear. The CDR3 covers 12 residues. V lost 6 bases, J lost 2 bases, and 7 bases lay in between. Germline CDR1 and CDR2: MNHNS and SASEGT. CDR3 DNA: TGTGCCAGCAGGGCCGCAAACTATGGCTACACCTTC. Amino acids: CASRAANYGYTF.

This clonotype showed up many times. J is TRBJ2-1 and V is TRBV11-2; a weak D match, TRBD1 (6 bases). This CDR3 region has 14 residues. Trimming took off 5 bases at V and 4 bases at J, with 12 bases between the two ends. CDR1 SGHAT and CDR2 FQNNGV come from the germline V gene. CDR3 coding DNA: TGTGCCAGCAGCCCCATACAGGGTTACAATGAGCAGTTCTTC. Translation: CASSPIQGYNEQFF.

At least ten counts were recorded for this clonotype. The CDR3 spells CASSSRRGRGETQYF. CDR3 DNA sequence: TGTGCCAGCTCATCCCGGCGGGGGAGAGGCGAGACCCAGTACTTC. This rearrangement joins TRBV18 to TRBJ2-5, with 7 nucleotides matching TRBD2. The length of the CDR3 is 15 residues. Germline CDR1 is KGHSH and CDR2 is LQKENI. J gave up 5 bases and V 5 bases, and 11 bases lay outside the gene matches.

The rearrangement uses TRBV11-2 and TRBJ2-7; D unresolved. Germline V gives CDR1 SGHAT, CDR2 FQNNGV. This CDR3 contains 15 residues. Trimming took off 1 base at V and 7 bases at J, with 17 bases between the two ends. In DNA form, the CDR3 reads TGTGCCAGCAGCTTAGGCGACGGCACGATTGTGGAGCAGTACTTC. This translates into CASSLGDGTIVEQYF.

This sequence joins TRBV30 and TRBJ1-1; D remains unclear. This CDR3 is built from 11 residues. Trimming removed 1 base at V and 11 bases at J, with 11 bases between. CDR1 and CDR2 (germline): GTSNPN, SVGIG (reference sequence). The CDR3 sequence is CAWSGPPEAFF. CDR3 nucleotides: TGTGCCTGGAGTGGTCCACCGGAGGCTTTCTTT.

There are many counts of this clonotype. The rearrangement joins TRBV11-2 to TRBJ2-1; D gene ambiguous. The germline V gene has CDR1 SGHAT and CDR2 FQNNGV. The CDR3 sequence is 15 residues long. V was cut by 0 bases and J by 3 bases, with 9 bases left in between. The CDR3 reads CASSLEGKGYNEQFF. The CDR3 coding sequence is TGTGCCAGCAGCTTAGAAGGGAAAGGCTACAATGAGCAGTTCTTC.

This clonotype came up a few times. This CDR3 reads CASSFPQGVSTGELFF. The CDR3, as DNA: TGCGCCAGCAGCTTTCCCCAGGGCGTAAGCACCGGGGAGCTGTTTTTT. The chain carries TRBV5-1 and TRBJ2-2; D is perhaps TRBD1 (5 bases). With 2 bases removed from V and 4 bases from J, the gap between germline ends came to 15 bases. The length of the CDR3 is 16 residues. Germline V gene data show CDR1 as SGHRS and CDR2 as YFSETQ.

As regards this clonotype: A much larger clone is a single base away; this may be a read error. This chain uses TRBV28 with TRBJ1-5; 7 bases align to TRBD1. CDR1 and CDR2 from the germline V gene are MDHEN and SYDVKM. Trimming removed 11 bases from V and 6 bases from J; junction bases left unmatched: 16. The CDR3 contains 15 residues. The CDR3: CAGNHDRVWGQPQHF. In DNA, the CDR3 is TGTGCCGGAAACCATGACAGGGTTTGGGGTCAGCCCCAGCATTTT.

This clonotype has just a few counts. This rearrangement joins TRBV19 to TRBJ1-5; TRBD1 matches at 9 bases. V trimming: 11 bases; J trimming: 2 bases; junction bases outside the gene matches: 22. This CDR3 contains 19 residues. CDR1 is LNHDA, CDR2 SQIVND, per germline (reference sequence). CDR3 bases: TGTGCCGGGATACAGGGGGCGCGAAGGGGAAGCGATGGCAATCAGCCCCAGCATTTT. Translated, it gives CAGIQGARRGSDGNQPQHF.

Ten or more counts support this clonotype. The V and J genes are TRBV5-1 and TRBJ2-3, with D perhaps being TRBD1 or TRBD2 (5 bases each). The V gene lost 4 bases and the J gene lost 1 base, with 10 bases spanning the gap. The CDR3 consists of 14 residues. CDR1 is SGHRS and CDR2 is YFSETQ in the germline V gene. The CDR3 coding sequence is TGCGCCAGCAGCGCCGGGGCTGGCACAGATACGCAGTATTTT. It is translated as CASSAGAGTDTQYF.

This clonotype was seen only a few times. One junction end does not reproduce the germline sequence, and a read error may be involved. The chain uses TRBV9 and TRBJ1-4, with 7 bases that match TRBD1. In germline, CDR1 is SGDLS, CDR2 YYNGEE. The CDR3 length is 15 residues. The CDR3: CAGSTTGTVGEKLFF. The DNA of the CDR3 is TGTGCCGGCAGCACCACCGGGACAGTGGGAGAAAAACTGTTTTTT.

The table lists this clonotype with many counts. The chain recombines TRBV30 with TRBJ1-1, with D unclear. The V end was cut by 4 bases, the J end by 9 bases, with 15 bases between. In germline, CDR1 is GTSNPN, CDR2 SVGIG (reference sequence). The CDR3 has 12 amino acids. The CDR3: CAWTALGGQAFF. The CDR3 coding sequence is TGTGCCTGGACCGCACTGGGCGGACAAGCTTTCTTT. The whole variable domain, remainder taken from reference TRBV30 and TRBJ1-1, is SQTIHQWPATLVQPVGSPLSLECTVEGTSNPNLYWYRQAAGRGLQLLFYSVGIGQISSEVPQNLSASRPQDRQFILSSKKLLLSDSGFYLCAWTALGGQAFFGQGTRLTVV.

This clonotype was found many times. The chain carries TRBV28 and TRBJ2-1; TRBD2 agrees at 9 bases. CDR3 length equals 15 residues. The junction had 10 bases not matched to a gene; V was cut back by 5 bases and J by 8 bases. Germline V gene sequence: CDR1 MDHEN, CDR2 SYDVKM. The CDR3 nucleotides are TGTGCCAGCAGTATCTTAGCGGGGGCCCCCGATGAGCAGTTCTTC. Protein: CASSILAGAPDEQFF.

The V gene is TRBV30, the J gene TRBJ1-1; D ambiguous. CDR1 and CDR2 from the germline V gene are GTSNPN and SVGIG (reference sequence). With 0 bases removed from V and 14 bases from J, the gap between germline ends came to 13 bases. This CDR3 contains 11 residues. The CDR3: CAWSVDPLQFF. The CDR3 nucleotides read TGTGCCTGGAGTGTGGACCCTCTACAGTTCTTT.

This clonotype was seen repeatedly, ten times or more. This rearrangement joins TRBV3-1 to TRBJ2-1; 9 nucleotides line up with TRBD2. Per the germline V gene, CDR1 is LGHDT and CDR2 is YNNKEL (reference sequence). The V gene end was trimmed by 1 base and the J gene end by 3 bases; junction bases not matched to a gene: 1. The CDR3 contains 15 residues. CDR3 loop: CASSQALAGYNEQFF. In nucleotides, the CDR3 is TGTGCCAGCAGCCAAGCACTAGCGGGCTACAATGAGCAGTTCTTC.

This clonotype was detected many times. The rearrangement uses TRBV27 and TRBJ2-7; TRBD1 might be the D (5 bases). From germline, CDR1 is MNHEY and CDR2 SMNVEV (reference sequence). This CDR3 has 15 amino acids. The V end was cut by 3 bases, the J end by 1 base, with 13 bases between. In DNA, the CDR3 is TGTGCCAGCAGTTTCCAGGGCAGCTTTTCCTACGAGCAGTACTTC. Translated, it gives CASSFQGSFSYEQYF.

This clonotype was recorded a few times. The rearrangement links TRBV2 to TRBJ2-3, with a tentative D call TRBD2 (6 bases). Per germline, CDR1 SNHLY and CDR2 FYNNEI. The CDR3 sequence is 14 residues long. Trimming shortened V by 4 bases and J by 4 bases, and 12 bases separated the two germline ends. As DNA, the CDR3 is TGTGCCAGCAGTGGTGAGCGGGTTCCAGATACGCAGTATTTT. Its protein is CASSGERVPDTQYF.

Ten or more counts support this clonotype. This chain joins TRBV2 and TRBJ2-2; D unclear. This CDR3 spans 14 amino acids. With 6 bases removed from V and 4 bases from J, the gap between germline ends came to 12 bases. Germline CDR1 is SNHLY and CDR2 is FYNNEI. The CDR3 DNA sequence: TGTGCCAGCAGGCCCTTTGGGGTCACCGGGGAGCTGTTTTTT. Translated: CASRPFGVTGELFF.